These 8 T cell receptor beta chains share one sample of origin, sequenced in a study of T cell responses to AZD1222 COVID-19 vaccine. Measured with immunoSEQ multiplex PCR; TCRdb has only the in-frame clones, and not every one. The table shows about 210,000 clones, with less than 95% occurring only once. The input for sequencing was peripheral blood, taken 28 days after the second dose of the MenACWY control vaccine. The receptor source for this set is an adult who received the MenACWY meningococcal vaccine as a control.

This chain connects TRBV27 to TRBJ1-2; 10 bases line up with TRBD1. The CDR3 is made up of 16 amino acids. In germline, CDR1 is MNHEY, CDR2 SMNVEV (reference sequence). V dropped 3 bases and J dropped 4; count of bases not matched to a gene: 8. The CDR3, as DNA: TGTGCCAGCAGTTTGACGCCGGGACAGGGGCCCTATGGCTACACCTTC. Encoded protein: CASSLTPGQGPYGYTF.

The chain has TRBV5-8 and TRBJ1-4; the D gene is possibly TRBD1 (6 bases). The CDR3 is 16 amino acids. Germline lookup yields CDR1 SGHTS and CDR2 YDEGEE. Trimming left V 3 bases short and J 2 bases short, with 14 bases between. CDR3 nucleotides: TGTGCCAGCAGCTCGGGAAATGGACAGACTAATGAAAAACTGTTTTTT. Protein: CASSSGNGQTNEKLFF.

The chain employs TRBV19 and TRBJ1-5; D gene ambiguous. The germline gives CDR1 LNHDA, CDR2 SQIVND (reference sequence). The ends were cut back, 3 bases at V and 1 base at J, with 16 bases in the middle. The CDR3 has 17 amino acids. CDR3 DNA sequence: TGTGCCAGTAGTATTTGGGAGGACCTATGGAGCAATCAGCCCCAGCATTTT. Amino acids: CASSIWEDLWSNQPQHF.

V usage is TRBV7-8 and J usage is TRBJ2-1; D remains ambiguous. Germline V CDR1 and CDR2: SGHVS, FQNEAQ. The ends were cut back, 1 base at V and 8 bases at J, with 15 bases in the middle. This CDR3 spans 15 amino acids. CDR3 nucleotide sequence: TGTGCCAGCAGCTTAGGATATAATCATGGGGATGAGCAGTTCTTC. It encodes CASSLGYNHGDEQFF.

This clone was recorded once. J is TRBJ1-5 and V is TRBV28; no firm D call. CDR1 and CDR2 (germline): MDHEN, SYDVKM. V was shortened by 5 bases and J by 3 bases, with 14 bases between the two germline ends. The CDR3 loop spans 15 amino acids. The CDR3 region has the DNA TGTGCCAGCAGTAATGTTGGACGGATCAATCAGCCCCAGCATTTT. Translating it yields CASSNVGRINQPQHF.

The chain employs TRBV28 and TRBJ2-7; D unclear. This CDR3 is built from 15 residues. Germline assignment: CDR1 MDHEN and CDR2 SYDVKM. V was cut by 5 bases and J by 0 bases, with 14 bases left in between. For the CDR3, the DNA is TGTGCCAGCAGTGCTCGTCGGGTAAGCTCCTACGAGCAGTACTTC. Its translation: CASSARRVSSYEQYF.

The V and J genes are TRBV5-1 and TRBJ2-1; no clear D gene. The germline CDR1 and CDR2 sequences are SGHRS and YFSETQ. This CDR3 spans 11 amino acids. Between the trimmed V and J ends, which lost 6 bases and 9 bases, there was a span of 10 bases. CDR3: CASTSRGEQFF. The CDR3 region has the DNA TGCGCCAGCACCTCACGTGGTGAGCAGTTCTTC.

This rearrangement joins TRBV7-2 to TRBJ1-1; D is ambiguous. Deletions cut 1 base from V and 2 bases from J, with 8 bases between. This CDR3 is 14 amino acids long. The V gene's germline CDR1 is SGHTA and CDR2 FQGNSA. The chain's CDR3 is CASSLGGGNTEAFF. The CDR3 DNA is TGTGCCAGCAGCTTAGGGGGAGGAAACACTGAAGCTTTCTTT.